These 6 T cell receptor beta chains came from one sample sequenced in a study of blood T cell repertoires in COVID-19. Produced via immunoSEQ multiplex PCR; TCRdb's table is partial and in-frame only. The table shows around 62,000 clones, with 80% to 95% occurring only once. The sequenced sample was peripheral blood. These receptor sequences come from a man in his 70s with active COVID-19.

This chain connects TRBV7-9 to TRBJ1-3; TRBD1 agrees at 8 bases. Germline CDR1 reads SEHNR; CDR2 reads FQNEAQ (reference sequence). The trim removed 4 bases at V and 9 bases at J, leaving 11 bases unmatched. The CDR3 contains 15 residues. The CDR3 region is CASSSGQAVQFTIYF. The DNA of the CDR3 is TGTGCCAGCAGCTCGGGACAGGCGGTTCAGTTCACCATATATTTT.

Turning to this clone: This CDR3 is also generated by other DNA sequences in the sample. The genes are TRBV10-3 and TRBJ1-1; 10 bases line up with TRBD1. Germline values: CDR1 ENHRY, CDR2 SYGVKD. Trimming removed 4 bases from V and 5 bases from J; junction bases left unmatched: 4. CDR3 length: 14 residues. The CDR3 nucleotides are TGTGCCATCAGTGGTGACAGGGGGCGAACTGAAGCTTTCTTT. Translation gives CAISGDRGRTEAFF.

The V gene is TRBV19, the J gene TRBJ2-3; 14 bases are shared with TRBD2. Germline CDR1 reads LNHDA; CDR2 reads SQIVND (reference sequence). The CDR3 length is 17 residues. V shed 4 bases and J 5 bases; nucleotides not matched to a gene: 8. The CDR3 spells CASSTARLAGGRDTQYF. The CDR3 DNA sequence: TGTGCCAGTAGTACGGCCAGACTAGCGGGGGGGCGAGATACGCAGTATTTT.

This chain connects TRBV6-5 to TRBJ1-6, with 9 positions matching TRBD1. Looked up from germline, CDR1 is MNHEY and CDR2 is SVGAGI. This CDR3 is built from 14 residues. V gave up 6 bases and J gave up 7 bases; unmatched junction bases: 4. The CDR3: CASSRDRVNSPLHF. The CDR3 coding sequence is TGTGCCAGCAGCCGGGACAGGGTAAATTCACCCCTCCACTTT.

The chain carries TRBV19 and TRBJ1-6; the match to TRBD1 covers 7 bases. With V trimmed by 7 bases and J by 10 bases, 19 bases remained unmatched. The CDR3 runs 17 residues. Germline lookup yields CDR1 LNHDA and CDR2 SQIVND (reference sequence). The CDR3 sequence is CASTLMGQPRLGSPLHF. In nucleotides, the CDR3 is TGTGCCAGTACCCTAATGGGACAGCCGCGACTCGGATCACCCCTCCACTTT. Full variable domain (rest looked up from reference TRBV19 and TRBJ1-6): DGGITQSPKYLFRKEGQNVTLSCEQNLNHDAMYWYRQDPGQGLRLIYYSQIVNDFQKGDIAEGYSVSREKKESFPLTVTSAQKNPTAFYLCASTLMGQPRLGSPLHFGNGTRLTVT.

This chain joins TRBV12-3 or TRBV12-4 and TRBJ2-1; the D gene is possibly TRBD1 (6 bases). The CDR3 has 13 residues. The germline V and J ends were trimmed by 5 bases and 8 bases, with 13 bases remaining between them. The CDR3 region is CASSTGSGHEQFF. The CDR3 DNA is TGTGCCAGCAGTACAGGGAGTGGGCATGAGCAGTTCTTC.